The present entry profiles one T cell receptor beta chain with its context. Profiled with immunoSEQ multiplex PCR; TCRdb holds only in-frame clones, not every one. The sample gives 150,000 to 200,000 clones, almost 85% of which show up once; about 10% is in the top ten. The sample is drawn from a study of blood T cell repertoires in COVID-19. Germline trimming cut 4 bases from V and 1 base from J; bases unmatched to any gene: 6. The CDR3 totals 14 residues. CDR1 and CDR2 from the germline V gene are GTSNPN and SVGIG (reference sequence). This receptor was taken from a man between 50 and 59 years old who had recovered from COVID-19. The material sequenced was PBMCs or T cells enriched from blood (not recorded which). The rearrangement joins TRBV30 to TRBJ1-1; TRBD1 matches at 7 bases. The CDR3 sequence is CAWKIRGTNTEAFF. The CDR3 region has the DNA TGTGCCTGGAAGATCAGGGGGACGAACACTGAAGCTTTCTTT.